The source of this TCR beta chain is a study of cytotoxic CD8 clonotypes in ibrutinib-treated CLL. At the level of the study: Response samples were drawn at a median of approximately 11 months of treatment, range 6 to 36.

Trimming took 9 bases from V and 5 from J, leaving 17 bases between them. From germline, CDR1 is MNHEY and CDR2 SMNVEV (reference sequence). The CDR3 spans 14 residues. Assay used: immunoSEQ multiplex PCR; TCRdb lists only in-frame clones, some missing. The sample holds roughly 180,000 clones; roughly 72% are singletons and the top ten take 13%. Approximately 2 micrograms of genomic DNA came from cryopreserved PBMCs for TCR beta libraries. V usage is TRBV27 and J usage is TRBJ2-1; D possibly matches TRBD1 or TRBD2 (5 bases each). The receptor was isolated from a human donor with chronic lymphocytic leukemia. Material: PBMCs, obtained after 24 months of ibrutinib treatment. CDR3 loop: CASHPRGPHNEQFF. For the CDR3, the DNA is TGTGCCAGTCATCCTAGGGGACCCCACAATGAGCAGTTCTTC.